This T cell receptor beta chain stems from a study of patients and donors after allogeneic stem cell transplantation. TCRdb redid the calling of the RT-PCR reads with MiXCR, one entry per CDR3 protein. Of a few hundred thousand distinct CDR3 sequences listed, less than 15% are singletons. Sequences were obtained from blood, either unsorted or a sorted T cell fraction (not recorded which). This receptor was taken from a human donor who was either an allogeneic HSCT recipient or a stem cell or donor lymphocyte infusion donor (not recorded which). It is not recorded whose cells these are; they may come from a transplant donor.

The chain's CDR3 is CASSLWGVNTEAFF. The DNA of the CDR3 is TGTGCCAGCAGCTTATGGGGAGTGAACACTGAAGCTTTCTTT. The chain joins TRBV7-2 to TRBJ1-1; D is uncertain. This CDR3 region has 14 residues. The V end was cut by 2 bases, the J end by 0 bases, with 7 bases between. Germline-derived CDR1 and CDR2 are SGHTA and FQGNSA.